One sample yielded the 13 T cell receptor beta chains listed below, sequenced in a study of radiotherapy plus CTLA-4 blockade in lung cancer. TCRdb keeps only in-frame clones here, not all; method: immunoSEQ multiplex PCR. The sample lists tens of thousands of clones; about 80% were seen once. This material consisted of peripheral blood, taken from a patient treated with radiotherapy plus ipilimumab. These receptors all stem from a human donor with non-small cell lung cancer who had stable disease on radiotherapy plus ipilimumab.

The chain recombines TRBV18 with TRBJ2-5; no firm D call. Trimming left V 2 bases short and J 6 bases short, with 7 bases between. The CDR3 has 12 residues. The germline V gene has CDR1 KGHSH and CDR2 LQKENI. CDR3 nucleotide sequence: TGTGCCAGCTCACCAGAGGAAAAGACCCAGTACTTC. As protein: CASSPEEKTQYF.

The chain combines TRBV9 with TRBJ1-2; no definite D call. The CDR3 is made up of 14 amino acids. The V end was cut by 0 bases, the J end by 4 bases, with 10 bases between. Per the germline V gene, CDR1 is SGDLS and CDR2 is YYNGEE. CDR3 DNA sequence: TGTGCCAGCAGCGTAGGGGCCACCACCTATGGCTACACCTTC. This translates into CASSVGATTYGYTF.

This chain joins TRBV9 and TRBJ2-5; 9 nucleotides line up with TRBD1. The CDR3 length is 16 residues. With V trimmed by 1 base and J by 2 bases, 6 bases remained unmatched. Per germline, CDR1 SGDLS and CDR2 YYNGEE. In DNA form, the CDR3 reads TGTGCCAGCAGCGTATCCGGGACAGGGCGTCAAGAGACCCAGTACTTC. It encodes CASSVSGTGRQETQYF.

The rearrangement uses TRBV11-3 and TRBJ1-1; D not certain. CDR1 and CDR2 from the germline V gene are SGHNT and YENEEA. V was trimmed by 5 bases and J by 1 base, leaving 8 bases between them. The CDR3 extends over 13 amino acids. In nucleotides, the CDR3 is TGTGCCAGCAGCCAACCCCCGAACACTGAAGCTTTCTTT. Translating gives CASSQPPNTEAFF.

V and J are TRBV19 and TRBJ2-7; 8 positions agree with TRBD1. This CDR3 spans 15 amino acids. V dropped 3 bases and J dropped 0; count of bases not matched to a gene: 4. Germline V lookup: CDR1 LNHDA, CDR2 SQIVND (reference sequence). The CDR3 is CASSIDRGLSYEQYF. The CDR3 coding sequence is TGTGCCAGTAGTATTGACAGGGGACTCTCCTACGAGCAGTACTTC. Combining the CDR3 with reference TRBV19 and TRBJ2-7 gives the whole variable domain DGGITQSPKYLFRKEGQNVTLSCEQNLNHDAMYWYRQDPGQGLRLIYYSQIVNDFQKGDIAEGYSVSREKKESFPLTVTSAQKNPTAFYLCASSIDRGLSYEQYFGPGTRLTVT.

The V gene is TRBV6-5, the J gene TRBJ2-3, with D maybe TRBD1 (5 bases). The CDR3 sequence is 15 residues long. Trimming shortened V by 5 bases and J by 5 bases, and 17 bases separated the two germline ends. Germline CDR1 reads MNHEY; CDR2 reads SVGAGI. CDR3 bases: TGTGCCAGCAGTAAACGTCAAGGGGTGGGAGATACGCAGTATTTT. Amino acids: CASSKRQGVGDTQYF.

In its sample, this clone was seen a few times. CDR3 amino acids: CAISESSSGEQYV. The CDR3, as DNA: TGTGCCATCAGTGAGTCGAGCAGCGGCGAGCAGTACGTC. This chain uses TRBV10-3 with TRBJ2-7; tentatively, D is TRBD2 (5 bases). The germline CDR1 and CDR2 sequences are ENHRY and SYGVKD. The CDR3 spans 13 residues. V was trimmed by 0 bases and J by 6 bases, leaving 9 bases between them.

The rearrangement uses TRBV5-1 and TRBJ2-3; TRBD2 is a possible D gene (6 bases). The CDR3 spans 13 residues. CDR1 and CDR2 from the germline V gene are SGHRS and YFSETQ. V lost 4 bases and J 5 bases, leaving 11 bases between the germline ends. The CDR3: CASSPQEGDTQYF. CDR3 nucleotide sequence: TGCGCCAGCAGCCCCCAGGAGGGAGATACGCAGTATTTT.

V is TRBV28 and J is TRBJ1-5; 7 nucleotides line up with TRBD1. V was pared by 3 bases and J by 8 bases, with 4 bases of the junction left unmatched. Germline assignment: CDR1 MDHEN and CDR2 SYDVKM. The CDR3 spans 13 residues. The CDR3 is CASSLVQGKPQHF. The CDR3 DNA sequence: TGTGCCAGCAGTTTGGTACAGGGGAAGCCCCAGCATTTT.

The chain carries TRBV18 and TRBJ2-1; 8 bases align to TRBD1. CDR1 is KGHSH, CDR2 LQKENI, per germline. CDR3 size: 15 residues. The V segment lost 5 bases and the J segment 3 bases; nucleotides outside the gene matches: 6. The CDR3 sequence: CASSEDREFYNEQFF. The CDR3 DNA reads TGTGCCAGCTCAGAGGACAGGGAATTCTACAATGAGCAGTTCTTC.

CDR3 amino acids: CASRGPFNYGYTF. The CDR3 nucleotides read TGTGCCAGCCGGGGCCCGTTTAACTATGGCTACACCTTC. The chain is built from TRBV2 and TRBJ1-2, with a weak D call TRBD1 (5 bases). The CDR3 has 13 amino acids. Trimming removed 8 bases at V and 1 base at J, with 11 bases between. Per the germline V gene, CDR1 is SNHLY and CDR2 is FYNNEI.

The CDR3 nucleotides read TGTGCCAGTAGTACGTCTAGCGGGGGCCGACGGCAAGAGACCCAGTACTTC. Translating it yields CASSTSSGGRRQETQYF. J is TRBJ2-5 and V is TRBV19, with 10 bases fitting TRBD2. This CDR3 is built from 17 residues. Germline V CDR1 and CDR2: LNHDA, SQIVND (reference sequence). Germline trimming cut 4 bases from V and 2 bases from J; bases unmatched to any gene: 10.

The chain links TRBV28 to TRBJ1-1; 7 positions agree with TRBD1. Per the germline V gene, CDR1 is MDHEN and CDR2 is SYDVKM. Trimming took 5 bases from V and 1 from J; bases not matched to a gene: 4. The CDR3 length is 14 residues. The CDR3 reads CASSTEGANTEAFF. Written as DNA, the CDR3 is TGTGCCAGCAGTACTGAGGGGGCGAACACTGAAGCTTTCTTT.